This TCR beta chain was found in a study of human T cells and chemical hapten exposure. There are 14 residues in the CDR3. Trimming removed 1 base from V and 9 bases from J, with 13 bases in between. Germline loops: CDR1 SGHTA, CDR2 FQGNSA. The time point here: patch test 2, 6 weeks after DPC sensitization. Treatment meaning: therapeutic diphenylcyclopropenone sensitization with weekly scalp DPC. Blood was drawn before each patch test was applied. This clonotype has at least ten counts. Individual cDNA molecules (in the library) carried attached unique molecular identifiers. TCRdb recomputed calls from the RACE reads with MiXCR, one row per CDR3 protein. The sample includes approximately 80,000 distinct CDR3 sequences, approximately 10% of them seen just once.

The chain recombines TRBV7-2 with TRBJ2-1; D is unclear. Material: whole blood, obtained in connection with sensitization to the hapten diphenylcyclopropenone (DPC). The TCR was taken from a woman aged 25 to 45 with alopecia areata. Some clones in this sample may be carry-over from other donors' samples. The CDR3 protein is CASSLGAWVGEQFF. The CDR3 DNA reads TGTGCCAGCAGCTTAGGTGCGTGGGTTGGTGAGCAGTTCTTC.